Below, 12 T cell receptor beta chains from the same sample are listed, as sequenced in a study of T and B cells in COVID-19 patients. TRB rearrangements were amplified by multiplex PCR with BIOMED2 TRB-A/B primers. From the multiplex PCR reads, TCRdb called clonotypes with MiXCR, one entry per CDR3 protein. Of 950 to 1,500 distinct CDR3 sequences in the sample, 25% to 35% are singletons; the top ten hold around a quarter. Each TRB amplification used about 220-500 ng of genomic DNA from blood. Sequenced material: blood. These receptors were taken from a human donor with active COVID-19.

This clonotype is labeled as medium-sized. The V call is TRBV27, the J call TRBJ2-3; no reliable D call. Germline-derived CDR1 and CDR2 are MNHEY and SMNVEV (reference sequence). The CDR3 contains 18 residues. V lost 5 bases to trimming and J lost 6 bases, with 27 bases between them. CDR3 bases: TGTGCCAGCAGTCCCTACCTACTCCGGGCCTTTAAAGTGGATACGCAGTATTTT. Encoded protein: CASSPYLLRAFKVDTQYF.

The chain employs TRBV6-1 and TRBJ2-3, with TRBD2 identical over 13 bases. The CDR3 runs to 15 residues. V trimming: 7 bases; J trimming: 4 bases; junction bases outside the gene matches: 5. CDR1 MNHNS and CDR2 SASEGT come from the germline V gene. CDR3 residues: CASTGLAGAADTQYF. In DNA, the CDR3 is TGTGCCAGCACCGGACTAGCGGGGGCGGCAGATACGCAGTATTTT.

This chain links TRBV28 with TRBJ2-6; D is ambiguous. CDR3 length: 15 amino acids. Germline CDR1 is MDHEN and CDR2 is SYDVKM. The V end lost 1 base, the J end lost 0 bases, and 4 bases lay between the germline ends. CDR3 region: CASSLFGSGANVLTF. The DNA of the CDR3 is TGTGCCAGCAGTTTATTTGGCTCTGGGGCCAACGTCCTGACTTTC. The entire variable domain, with the rest obtained from reference TRBV28 and TRBJ2-6, is as follows: DVKVTQSSRYLVKRTGEKVFLECVQDMDHENMFWYRQDPGLGLRLIYFSYDVKMKEKGDIPEGYSVSREKKERFSLILESASTNQTSMYLCASSLFGSGANVLTFGAGSRLTVL.

This chain joins TRBV13 and TRBJ2-1, with a possible D match to TRBD2 (6 bases). Germline assignment: CDR1 PRHDT and CDR2 FYEKMQ (reference sequence). Trimming cost V 5 bases and J 0 bases, with 14 bases left between them. This CDR3 region has 16 residues. The CDR3, as DNA: TGTGCCAGCAGCGTAGTGAGTAGCGGCTCCTACAATGAGCAGTTCTTC. Its translation: CASSVVSSGSYNEQFF.

In this sample, this clonotype is medium-sized. The chain couples TRBV7-6 to TRBJ1-4; TRBD1 is a possible D gene (6 bases). Germline V CDR1 and CDR2: SGHVS, FNYEAQ. The CDR3 runs 15 residues. Deletions cut 5 bases from V and 8 bases from J, with 18 bases between. The CDR3 DNA is TGTGCCAGCAGCCCACTCGGCGCCAGGGGAGAAAAACTGTTTTTT. Protein: CASSPLGARGEKLFF.

This clonotype is judged medium-sized (0.01 to 0.1%). DNA of the CDR3: TGTGCCAGCAGCTTAGGGGGCTTTCGGGACCCTTATGGCTACACCTTC. Translated, it gives CASSLGGFRDPYGYTF. This chain links TRBV7-6 with TRBJ1-2; the D gene is possibly TRBD1 (5 bases). Deletions cut 1 base from V and 5 bases from J, with 17 bases between. Germline V gives CDR1 SGHVS, CDR2 FNYEAQ. The CDR3 spans 16 residues.

The gene calls are TRBV4-1 and TRBJ1-2, with a tentative D call TRBD1 (5 bases). The germline CDR1 and CDR2 sequences are MGHRA and YSYEKL. V gave up 2 bases and J gave up 7 bases, with 14 bases separating them. There are 14 residues in the CDR3. The CDR3, as DNA: TGCGCCAGCAGCCAACGGCAGGGCCGGAGTGGCTACACCTTC. It yields the protein CASSQRQGRSGYTF.

This clonotype is classed as large. V and J are TRBV6-5 and TRBJ2-1, with D possibly being TRBD1 (6 bases). CDR1 MNHEY and CDR2 SVGAGI come from the germline V gene. The CDR3 extends over 12 amino acids. V lost 2 bases and J 9 bases, leaving 8 bases between the germline ends. CDR3 in amino acids: CASSYAGVEQFF. CDR3 DNA sequence: TGTGCCAGCAGTTACGCAGGGGTTGAGCAGTTCTTC.

V is TRBV20-1 and J is TRBJ2-1; 8 bases fit TRBD2. V trimming: 0 bases; J trimming: 6 bases; junction bases outside the gene matches: 7. The V gene's germline CDR1 is DFQATT and CDR2 SNEGSKA (reference sequence). The CDR3 contains 15 residues. CDR3 amino acids: CSAREMGLEVNEQFF. The CDR3 region has the DNA TGCAGTGCTAGAGAAATGGGACTAGAAGTCAATGAGCAGTTCTTC.

This clonotype is large (0.1 to 1%) within its sample. The CDR3 protein is CASSSTGNLDYEQYF. Written as DNA, the CDR3 is TGTGCCAGCAGTTCCACCGGGAATCTTGACTACGAGCAGTACTTC. The chain combines TRBV27 with TRBJ2-7; a weak D match, TRBD2 (5 bases). The germline V gene encodes CDR1 MNHEY and CDR2 SMNVEV (reference sequence). CDR3 size: 15 residues. V gave up 4 bases and J gave up 3 bases, with 16 bases separating them.

Only one count was recorded for this clonotype. Since a much larger clone is just one base distant, this may be a read error. This sequence joins TRBV5-6 and TRBJ1-1, with TRBD1 matching 7 bases. CDR3 length equals 13 residues. Germline CDR1 reads SGHDT; CDR2 reads YYEEEE. V dropped 3 bases and J dropped 4; count of bases not matched to a gene: 3. In DNA form, the CDR3 reads TGTGCCAGCAGCTGGGACAGTGGCACTGAAGCTTTCTTT. Protein product: CASSWDSGTEAFF.

This sequence joins TRBV6-1 and TRBJ1-5; 9 bases are shared with TRBD1. CDR3 size: 16 residues. After removal of 1 base from V and 7 bases from J, the junction contained 8 bases not matched to a gene. Germline assignment: CDR1 MNHNS and CDR2 SASEGT. In nucleotides, the CDR3 is TGTGCCAGCAGTGAAGGGATGGGGACAGGGCGGCAGCCCCAGCATTTT. Its translation is CASSEGMGTGRQPQHF.